The source of this T cell receptor (beta chain) is a study of blood T cell repertoires in COVID-19. In the study overall: Researchers got acute and convalescent COVID-19 samples from the United States, Italy and Spain. The analysed material was cDNA or gDNA that came from T cells, B-cell-depleted T cells, or PBMCs.

In the authors' workflow: Amplification with reference gene primers provided the estimates of nucleated cell counts. TCRdb's table, derived via immunoSEQ multiplex PCR, lists solely in-frame clones and lacks some. From that table come the V and J calls and clone size; the DNA was used to work out D and trimming. The sample has about 140,000 clones, 80% seen once. Per the germline V gene, CDR1 is SGHTA and CDR2 is FQGNSA. V lost 5 bases and J lost 6, with 11 bases in between. The CDR3 is made up of 13 amino acids. The TCR originated in a man between 65 and 85 years old who had recovered from COVID-19. The V gene is TRBV7-2, the J gene TRBJ1-5, with unresolved D. Sequenced material: peripheral blood. The chain's CDR3 is CASSPLRAQPQHF. The DNA for the CDR3 is TGTGCCAGCAGCCCCCTTAGAGCTCAGCCCCAGCATTTT.